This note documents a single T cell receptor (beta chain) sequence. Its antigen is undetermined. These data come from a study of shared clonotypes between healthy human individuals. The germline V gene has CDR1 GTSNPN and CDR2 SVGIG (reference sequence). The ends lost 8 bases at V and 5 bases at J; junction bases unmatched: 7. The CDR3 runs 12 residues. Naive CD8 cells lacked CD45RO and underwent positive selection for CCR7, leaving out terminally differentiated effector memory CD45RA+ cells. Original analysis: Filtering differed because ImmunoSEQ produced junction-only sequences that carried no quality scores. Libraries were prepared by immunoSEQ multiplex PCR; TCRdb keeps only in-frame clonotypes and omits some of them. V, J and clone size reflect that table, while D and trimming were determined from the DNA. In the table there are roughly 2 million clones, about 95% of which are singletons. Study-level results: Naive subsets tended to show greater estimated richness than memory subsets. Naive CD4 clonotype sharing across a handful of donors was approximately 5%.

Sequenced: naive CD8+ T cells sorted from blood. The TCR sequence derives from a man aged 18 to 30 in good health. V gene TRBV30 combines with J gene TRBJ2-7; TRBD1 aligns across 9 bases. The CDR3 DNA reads TGTGCCGCGGACAGGGGTTCCAACGAGCAGTACTTC. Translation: CAADRGSNEQYF.